The 20 T cell receptor beta chains presented below share a single source sample, sequenced in a study of long-term antiretroviral therapy in people with HIV. This was the immunoSEQ v3.0 assay at survey level. Profiled with immunoSEQ multiplex PCR; TCRdb holds only in-frame clones, not every one. The table lists tens of thousands of clones, roughly 82% of them singletons. This material consisted of unsorted PBMCs, taken 3 years after starting antiretroviral therapy. These receptors originate from a middle-aged man with HIV.

The rearrangement joins TRBV28 to TRBJ2-5; D is perhaps TRBD1 or TRBD2 (5 bases each). The CDR3 loop spans 14 amino acids. CDR1 and CDR2 (germline): MDHEN, SYDVKM. Trimming removed 3 bases at V and 2 bases at J, with 10 bases between. CDR3 residues: CASSLLGRQETQYF. The CDR3 DNA is TGTGCCAGCAGTTTGTTGGGACGACAAGAGACCCAGTACTTC.

The chain couples TRBV10-2 to TRBJ1-2; D is uncertain. Per the germline V gene, CDR1 is WSHSY and CDR2 is SAAADI. V was pared by 7 bases and J by 6 bases, with 15 bases between. This CDR3 has 13 residues. In nucleotides, the CDR3 is TGCGCCAGCAAGTTGGTAGGGATCCATGGCTACACCTTC. Translation gives CASKLVGIHGYTF.

The chain joins TRBV6-5 to TRBJ2-5; D gene unclear. CDR1 and CDR2 from the germline V gene are MNHEY and SVGAGI. Trimming took 5 bases from V and 1 from J, leaving 8 bases between them. The CDR3 contains 13 residues. CDR3 DNA sequence: TGTGCCAGCAGTCTGGGCGGCCAAGAGACCCAGTACTTC. It is translated as CASSLGGQETQYF.

The chain is built from TRBV6-5 and TRBJ1-5, with 7 positions matching TRBD1. Losses at the gene ends were 8 bases for V and 0 bases for J; bases not matched to a gene: 1. This CDR3 is 13 amino acids long. Germline V gene sequence: CDR1 MNHEY, CDR2 SVGAGI. Here the CDR3 reads CASGTDSNQPQHF. CDR3 sequence (DNA): TGTGCCAGCGGGACAGATAGCAATCAGCCCCAGCATTTT.

This clone turned up a few times. The chain couples TRBV28 to TRBJ1-2, with D tentatively TRBD1 (5 bases). CDR3 length equals 13 residues. With 5 bases removed from V and 4 bases from J, the gap between germline ends came to 11 bases. Germline V gives CDR1 MDHEN, CDR2 SYDVKM. The CDR3 reads CASSIQGIYGYTF. CDR3 nucleotide sequence: TGTGCCAGCAGTATTCAGGGTATCTATGGCTACACCTTC.

V and J are TRBV5-4 and TRBJ2-3; TRBD2 agrees at 8 bases. The CDR3 sequence is 14 residues long. Germline CDR1 reads SGHNT; CDR2 reads YYREEE (reference sequence). With V trimmed by 4 bases and J by 5 bases, 6 bases remained unmatched. The CDR3 is CASSPAGAQDTQYF. CDR3 sequence (DNA): TGTGCCAGCAGCCCAGCGGGAGCCCAAGATACGCAGTATTTT.

The rearrangement links TRBV6-5 to TRBJ1-2, with TRBD1 matching over 7 bases. Germline CDR1 and CDR2: MNHEY and SVGAGI. V lost 4 bases and J lost 4; bases outside the gene matches: 9. CDR3 length: 15 residues. CDR3 DNA sequence: TGTGCCAGCAGTTCCCTGCTGTCAGGGGGCTATGGCTACACCTTC. Translating it yields CASSSLLSGGYGYTF.

The V gene is TRBV7-8, the J gene TRBJ2-3; D perhaps matches TRBD1 (5 bases). This CDR3 spans 13 amino acids. V was clipped by 1 base and J by 4 bases, with 6 bases between them. The germline CDR1 and CDR2 sequences are SGHVS and FQNEAQ. CDR3 amino acids: CASSLGGSDTQYF. CDR3 in DNA: TGTGCCAGCAGCTTAGGGGGCTCAGATACGCAGTATTTT.

This rearrangement joins TRBV15 to TRBJ1-4; no clear D. Trimming removed 0 bases from V and 2 bases from J, with 10 bases in between. This CDR3 has 16 residues. CDR1 and CDR2 (germline): LNHNV, YYDKDF (reference sequence). The CDR3 nucleotides are TGTGCCACCAGCAGAGACGCGGGGTCGACTAATGAAAAACTGTTTTTT. Amino acids: CATSRDAGSTNEKLFF.

The rearrangement uses TRBV5-5 and TRBJ2-7, with D perhaps matching TRBD1 (6 bases). The CDR3 is made up of 15 amino acids. Germline loops: CDR1 SGHKS, CDR2 YYEKEE (reference sequence). V lost 1 base to trimming and J lost 5 bases, with 16 bases between them. The CDR3 reads CASSLSQGFENEQYF. CDR3 bases: TGTGCCAGCAGCTTGAGTCAGGGGTTTGAGAACGAGCAGTACTTC.

This sequence joins TRBV27 and TRBJ2-7; D tentatively fits TRBD1 or TRBD2 (6 bases each). V was clipped by 0 bases and J by 7 bases, with 16 bases between them. Germline loops: CDR1 MNHEY, CDR2 SMNVEV (reference sequence). The CDR3 consists of 15 residues. The CDR3 nucleotides read TGTGCCAGCAGTTTATCGATAAAGGGGGGCGGGGAGCAGTACTTC. Its translation: CASSLSIKGGGEQYF.

V gene TRBV18 combines with J gene TRBJ2-3, with TRBD2 as a possible D gene (5 bases). This CDR3 has 15 residues. Germline V CDR1 and CDR2: KGHSH, LQKENI. Trimming shortened V by 0 bases and J by 0 bases, and 7 bases separated the two germline ends. The CDR3 nucleotides read TGTGCCAGCTCACCACCGAGCGGTAGCACAGATACGCAGTATTTT. Protein sequence: CASSPPSGSTDTQYF.

This chain uses TRBV2 with TRBJ1-1; possibly TRBD1 for D (5 bases). The V end lost 7 bases, the J end lost 5 bases, and 14 bases lay between the germline ends. This CDR3 has 13 amino acids. Germline lookup yields CDR1 SNHLY and CDR2 FYNNEI. In nucleotides, the CDR3 is TGTGCCAGCATGAAGGGGTTCAAGACTGAAGCTTTCTTT. It translates to CASMKGFKTEAFF.

The CDR3 spells CASSPQKHDNYGYTF. Here the CDR3 DNA reads TGTGCCAGCAGCCCACAGAAACATGATAACTATGGCTACACCTTC. The chain is built from TRBV7-8 and TRBJ1-2; D unresolved. Looked up from germline, CDR1 is SGHVS and CDR2 is FQNEAQ. This CDR3 is built from 15 residues. Trimming cost V 5 bases and J 1 base, with 14 bases left between them.

This chain links TRBV5-1 with TRBJ1-1, with D tentatively TRBD1 (6 bases). The CDR3 runs to 14 residues. Between the trimmed V and J ends, which lost 4 bases and 1 base, there was a span of 11 bases. Germline loops: CDR1 SGHRS, CDR2 YFSETQ. The CDR3 sequence is CASSVQGPNTEAFF. DNA for the CDR3: TGCGCCAGCAGCGTACAGGGACCGAACACTGAAGCTTTCTTT.

This chain connects TRBV10-1 to TRBJ2-7; 7 nucleotides agree with TRBD1. The germline V gene has CDR1 WNHNN and CDR2 SYGVQD (reference sequence). Trimming took 6 bases from V and 3 from J; bases not matched to a gene: 14. CDR3 length equals 16 residues. The CDR3 is CASSALGQVSRYEQYF. CDR3 bases: TGCGCCAGCAGCGCCCTCGGACAGGTCAGTCGCTACGAGCAGTACTTC.

This clone was seen more than once but under ten times. This chain uses TRBV7-2 with TRBJ2-5; possible D gene TRBD1, 7 bases. Germline V gene lookup returns CDR1 SGHTA and CDR2 FQGNSA. The CDR3 is 15 residues long. V dropped 3 bases and J dropped 7 bases, with 18 bases sitting between them. DNA for the CDR3: TGTGCCAGCAGCTTCCTTTCAGGGGGGAGAGGGACCCAGTACTTC. Protein product: CASSFLSGGRGTQYF.

V gene TRBV2 combines with J gene TRBJ2-7, with a weak D call TRBD1 (7 bases). Deletions cut 7 bases from V and 3 bases from J, with 22 bases between. Germline values: CDR1 SNHLY, CDR2 FYNNEI. The CDR3 loop spans 16 amino acids. The DNA for the CDR3 is TGTGCCAGCAATTCTCTTTTGCGACAGGGACTCTACGAGCAGTACTTC. It translates to CASNSLLRQGLYEQYF.

This clone showed up just a few times. The CDR3 DNA is TGTGCCAGCAGTTACCTGGATAATTCACCCCTCCACTTT. It encodes CASSYLDNSPLHF. The chain employs TRBV6-6 and TRBJ1-6; D call uncertain. The V gene lost 2 bases and the J gene lost 5 bases, with 4 bases spanning the gap. CDR3 length: 13 amino acids. Per germline, CDR1 MNHNY and CDR2 SVGAGI (reference sequence).

This chain uses TRBV5-5 with TRBJ2-7, with TRBD1 matching 8 bases. The CDR3 length is 15 residues. J gave up 4 bases and V 6 bases, and 12 bases lay outside the gene matches. From germline, CDR1 is SGHKS and CDR2 YYEKEE (reference sequence). CDR3 sequence (DNA): TGTGCCAGCACCGTCGACAGGGGTATGGTATACGAGCAGTACTTC. Amino acid sequence: CASTVDRGMVYEQYF.